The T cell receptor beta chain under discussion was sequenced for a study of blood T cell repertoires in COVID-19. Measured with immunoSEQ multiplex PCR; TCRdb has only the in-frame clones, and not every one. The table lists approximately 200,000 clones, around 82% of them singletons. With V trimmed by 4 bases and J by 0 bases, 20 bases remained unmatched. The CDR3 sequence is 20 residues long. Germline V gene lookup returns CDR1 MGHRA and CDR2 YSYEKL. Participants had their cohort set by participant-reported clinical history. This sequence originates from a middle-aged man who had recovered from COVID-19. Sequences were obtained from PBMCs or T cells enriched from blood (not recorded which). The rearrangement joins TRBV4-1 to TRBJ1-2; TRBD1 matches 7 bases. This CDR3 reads CASSLDERPTGPRSNYGYTF. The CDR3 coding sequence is TGCGCCAGCAGCCTAGACGAGAGACCGACAGGGCCCCGTTCTAACTATGGCTACACCTTC.